These 24 T cell receptor beta chains were sequenced from one sample in a study of STAT5B mutations in CD4+ large granular lymphocyte leukemia. Produced via immunoSEQ multiplex PCR; TCRdb's table is partial and in-frame only. The sample lists 20,000 to 25,000 clones; about 79% were seen once. Sequences were obtained from CD4+ T cells from blood buffy coats. These TCRs come from a human donor in good health.

The rearrangement uses TRBV19 and TRBJ2-1, with D hard to call. The germline V gene encodes CDR1 LNHDA and CDR2 SQIVND (reference sequence). Trimming took 1 base from V and 7 from J, leaving 14 bases between them. This CDR3 is 15 amino acids long. CDR3: CASSIGSDGWNEQFF. CDR3 coding DNA: TGTGCCAGTAGTATAGGGAGCGATGGATGGAATGAGCAGTTCTTC.

J is TRBJ2-1 and V is TRBV5-8; 7 positions match TRBD1. The ends lost 0 bases at V and 2 bases at J; junction bases unmatched: 2. The CDR3 is 15 amino acids. Germline V gene sequence: CDR1 SGHTS, CDR2 YDEGEE. CDR3 region: CASSLAGQPYNEQFF. In nucleotides, the CDR3 is TGTGCCAGCAGCTTGGCGGGACAGCCCTACAATGAGCAGTTCTTC.

The V gene is TRBV6-1, the J gene TRBJ2-1; the match to TRBD2 covers 11 bases. Germline lookup yields CDR1 MNHNS and CDR2 SASEGT. This CDR3 contains 16 residues. With V trimmed by 4 bases and J by 3 bases, 5 bases remained unmatched. The CDR3 spells CASSGSSGRLYNEQFF. In nucleotides, the CDR3 is TGTGCCAGCAGTGGCTCTAGCGGGAGGCTCTACAATGAGCAGTTCTTC.

The V and J genes are TRBV5-1 and TRBJ1-2; a weak D match, TRBD1 (5 bases). Trimming cost V 5 bases and J 3 bases, with 11 bases left between them. This CDR3 contains 13 residues. The germline V gene has CDR1 SGHRS and CDR2 YFSETQ. This chain's CDR3 is CASRAGSDYGYTF. DNA of the CDR3: TGCGCCAGCAGGGCAGGGTCGGACTATGGCTACACCTTC.

This chain uses TRBV6-1 with TRBJ1-3, with a possible D match to TRBD1 (5 bases). The CDR3 loop spans 15 amino acids. V was shortened by 0 bases and J by 6 bases, with 12 bases between the two germline ends. The V gene's germline CDR1 is MNHNS and CDR2 SASEGT. The CDR3 sequence: CASSEAGGVQNTIYF. CDR3 in DNA: TGTGCCAGCAGTGAAGCGGGGGGGGTACAAAACACCATATATTTT.

V and J are TRBV5-1 and TRBJ1-1; the D is unclear. V was clipped by 4 bases and J by 1 base, with 11 bases between them. This CDR3 contains 14 residues. CDR1 is SGHRS and CDR2 is YFSETQ in the germline V gene. The CDR3 coding sequence is TGCGCCAGCAGCGCAAACATAAGGAACACTGAAGCTTTCTTT. Protein: CASSANIRNTEAFF.

This clone showed up just once. V gene TRBV4-1 combines with J gene TRBJ2-7; D is unresolved. The CDR3 runs 12 residues. Trimming removed 1 base from V and 2 bases from J, with 3 bases in between. Germline V gene sequence: CDR1 MGHRA, CDR2 YSYEKL. The CDR3 sequence is CASSQGTYEQYF. The CDR3 DNA is TGCGCCAGCAGCCAAGGGACCTACGAGCAGTACTTC.

This clone was seen a few times. The genes are TRBV5-1 and TRBJ1-1, with D possibly being TRBD1 (5 bases). Per the germline V gene, CDR1 is SGHRS and CDR2 is YFSETQ. The V gene lost 4 bases and the J gene lost 0 bases, with 13 bases spanning the gap. There are 15 residues in the CDR3. This chain's CDR3 is CASSEGRIMNTEAFF. The CDR3 coding sequence is TGCGCCAGCAGCGAGGGACGGATCATGAACACTGAAGCTTTCTTT.

J is TRBJ2-1 and V is TRBV28; the D call may be TRBD1 or TRBD2 (6 bases each). This CDR3 contains 14 residues. V shed 3 bases and J shed 5 bases, with 11 bases lying between them. Germline loops: CDR1 MDHEN, CDR2 SYDVKM. DNA for the CDR3: TGTGCCAGCAGTTTCTGGCGGGACAACAATGAGCAGTTCTTC. It translates to CASSFWRDNNEQFF.

This clone was seen a few times. The chain joins TRBV29-1 to TRBJ1-1, with a weak D call TRBD1 (6 bases). Deletions cut 7 bases from V and 2 bases from J, with 14 bases between. CDR3 size: 13 residues. Germline V gives CDR1 SQVTM, CDR2 ANQGSEA. DNA of the CDR3: TGCAGCGGCCGATCAGGGACAAACACTGAAGCTTTCTTT. Translated: CSGRSGTNTEAFF. The full variable domain, completed using reference TRBV29-1 and TRBJ1-1, is SAVISQKPSRDICQRGTSLTIQCQVDSQVTMMFWYRQQPGQSLTLIATANQGSEATYESGFVIDKFPISRPNLTFSTLTVSNMSPEDSSIYLCSGRSGTNTEAFFGQGTRLTVV.

This chain uses TRBV6-5 with TRBJ2-7; the match to TRBD1 covers 9 bases. Germline-derived CDR1 and CDR2 are MNHEY and SVGAGI. V shed 4 bases, J shed 9 bases, and the junction held 13 bases outside the gene matches. The CDR3 length is 15 residues. The chain's CDR3 is CASSSPGTGWRGQYF. CDR3 nucleotide sequence: TGTGCCAGCAGTTCCCCCGGGACAGGGTGGAGGGGGCAGTACTTC.

V gene TRBV7-9 combines with J gene TRBJ1-2, with TRBD1 identical over 7 bases. CDR3 length equals 15 residues. Looked up from germline, CDR1 is SEHNR and CDR2 is FQNEAQ (reference sequence). V shed 5 bases and J 7 bases; nucleotides not matched to a gene: 13. CDR3 region: CASSPSAQGIGGYTF. The CDR3 DNA reads as TGTGCCAGCAGCCCAAGCGCACAGGGGATAGGTGGCTACACCTTC.

The rearrangement joins TRBV5-6 to TRBJ2-2; possibly TRBD1 for D (5 bases). The V gene's germline CDR1 is SGHDT and CDR2 YYEEEE. CDR3 length: 16 residues. The ends were cut back, 4 bases at V and 0 bases at J, with 13 bases in the middle. The CDR3 nucleotides are TGTGCCAGCAGCCTAGGGGATTCCGCGAACACCGGGGAGCTGTTTTTT. It translates to CASSLGDSANTGELFF.

V is TRBV5-4 and J is TRBJ2-1; 7 bases agree with TRBD2. Germline CDR1 SGHNT, CDR2 YYREEE (reference sequence). V was pared by 4 bases and J by 5 bases, with 12 bases of the junction left unmatched. This CDR3 comprises 16 residues. CDR3 DNA: TGTGCCAGCAGCCTGGACTTTGGGGAGGGAGACAATGAGCAGTTCTTC. It yields the protein CASSLDFGEGDNEQFF.

The chain uses TRBV5-4 and TRBJ2-1; the match to TRBD2 covers 11 bases. The CDR3 loop spans 16 amino acids. J gave up 4 bases and V 0 bases, and 3 bases lay outside the gene matches. CDR1 SGHNT and CDR2 YYREEE come from the germline V gene (reference sequence). CDR3 bases: TGTGCCAGCAGCTTGGAACTAGCGGGAGCTTACAATGAGCAGTTCTTC. This translates into CASSLELAGAYNEQFF.

The genes are TRBV19 and TRBJ1-5; no reliable D call. This CDR3 contains 15 residues. V was clipped by 5 bases and J by 0 bases, with 11 bases between them. The germline CDR1 and CDR2 sequences are LNHDA and SQIVND (reference sequence). The chain's CDR3 is CASSWVFYSNQPQHF. In DNA form, the CDR3 reads TGTGCCAGTAGTTGGGTATTTTATAGCAATCAGCCCCAGCATTTT.

This clone was recorded only once. The chain carries TRBV5-4 and TRBJ2-7; D remains ambiguous. Germline V gene data show CDR1 as SGHNT and CDR2 as YYREEE (reference sequence). V shed 0 bases and J shed 0 bases, with 4 bases lying between them. The CDR3 runs to 13 residues. CDR3 loop: CASSLGSSYEQYF. For the CDR3, the DNA is TGTGCCAGCAGCTTGGGCAGCTCCTACGAGCAGTACTTC.

A few counts support this clone. This chain links TRBV9 with TRBJ1-1; no reliable D call. CDR3 size: 13 residues. The V gene lost 6 bases and the J gene lost 1 base, with 10 bases spanning the gap. The germline CDR1 and CDR2 sequences are SGDLS and YYNGEE. The CDR3 loop reads CASTKEPNTEAFF. Written as DNA, the CDR3 is TGTGCCAGCACCAAAGAACCGAACACTGAAGCTTTCTTT.

V and J are TRBV4-1 and TRBJ2-7, with D unresolved. This CDR3 is 13 amino acids long. V shed 0 bases and J shed 1 base, with 4 bases lying between them. Germline loops: CDR1 MGHRA, CDR2 YSYEKL. CDR3 amino acids: CASSQDLSYEQYF. The DNA of the CDR3 is TGCGCCAGCAGCCAAGACCTATCCTACGAGCAGTACTTC.

The rearrangement uses TRBV6-5 and TRBJ2-7; 12 nucleotides match TRBD2. Germline trimming cut 2 bases from V and 7 bases from J; bases unmatched to any gene: 9. This CDR3 comprises 16 residues. Germline V lookup: CDR1 MNHEY, CDR2 SVGAGI. CDR3 sequence (DNA): TGTGCCAGCAGTTACCAGGGCACTAGCGGGAGGCGGGAGCAGTACTTC. This encodes CASSYQGTSGRREQYF.

The chain links TRBV7-6 to TRBJ2-1; the D gene is possibly TRBD1 (5 bases). V shed 5 bases and J shed 9 bases, with 11 bases lying between them. Germline loops: CDR1 SGHVS, CDR2 FNYEAQ. CDR3 length equals 12 residues. Here the CDR3 reads CASSRPGREQFF. The CDR3 DNA sequence: TGTGCCAGCAGCCGCCCAGGGCGTGAGCAGTTCTTC.

CDR3 coding DNA: TGTGCCAGCAGGGCTCCTGGAAACACCATATATTTT. Translated: CASRAPGNTIYF. The V and J genes are TRBV30 and TRBJ1-3, with D maybe TRBD1 (5 bases). Trimming cost V 8 bases and J 2 bases, with 10 bases left between them. The germline V gene has CDR1 GTSNPN and CDR2 SVGIG (reference sequence). The CDR3 has 12 residues.

This clone has a handful of counts. The rearrangement joins TRBV29-1 to TRBJ1-3; possible D gene TRBD1, 5 bases. The CDR3 spans 14 residues. V was cut by 4 bases and J by 0 bases, with 10 bases left in between. Germline V gives CDR1 SQVTM, CDR2 ANQGSEA. The CDR3 loop reads CSVAGRSSGNTIYF. In DNA form, the CDR3 reads TGCAGCGTTGCGGGACGGAGCTCTGGAAACACCATATATTTT.

A single count supports this clone. The V gene is TRBV9, the J gene TRBJ2-7, with a possible D match to TRBD1 (8 bases). The CDR3 has 15 residues. Germline V gives CDR1 SGDLS, CDR2 YYNGEE. Trimming shortened V by 6 bases and J by 1 base, and 17 bases separated the two germline ends. The CDR3 reads CASNPTGGVSYEQYF. CDR3 nucleotide sequence: TGTGCCAGCAACCCTACAGGGGGGGTTTCCTACGAGCAGTACTTC.